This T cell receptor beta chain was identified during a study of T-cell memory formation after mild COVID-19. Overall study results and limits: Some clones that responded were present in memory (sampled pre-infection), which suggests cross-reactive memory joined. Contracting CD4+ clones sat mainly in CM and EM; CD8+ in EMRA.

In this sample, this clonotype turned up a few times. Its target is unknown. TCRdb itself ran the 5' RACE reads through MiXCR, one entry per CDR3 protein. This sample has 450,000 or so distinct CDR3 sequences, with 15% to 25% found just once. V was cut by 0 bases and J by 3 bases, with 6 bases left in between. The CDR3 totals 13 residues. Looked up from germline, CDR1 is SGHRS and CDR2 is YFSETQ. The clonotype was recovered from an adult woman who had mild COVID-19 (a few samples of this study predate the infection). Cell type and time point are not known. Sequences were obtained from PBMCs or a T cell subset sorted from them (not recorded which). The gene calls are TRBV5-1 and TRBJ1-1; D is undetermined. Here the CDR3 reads CASSLEQHTEAFF. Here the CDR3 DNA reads TGCGCCAGCAGCTTGGAACAGCACACTGAAGCTTTCTTT. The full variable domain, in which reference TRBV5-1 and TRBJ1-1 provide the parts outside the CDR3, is KAGVTQTPRYLIKTRGQQVTLSCSPISGHRSVSWYQQTPGQGLQFLFEYFSETQRNKGNFPGRFSGRQFSNSRSEMNVSTLELGDSALYLCASSLEQHTEAFFGQGTRLTVV.